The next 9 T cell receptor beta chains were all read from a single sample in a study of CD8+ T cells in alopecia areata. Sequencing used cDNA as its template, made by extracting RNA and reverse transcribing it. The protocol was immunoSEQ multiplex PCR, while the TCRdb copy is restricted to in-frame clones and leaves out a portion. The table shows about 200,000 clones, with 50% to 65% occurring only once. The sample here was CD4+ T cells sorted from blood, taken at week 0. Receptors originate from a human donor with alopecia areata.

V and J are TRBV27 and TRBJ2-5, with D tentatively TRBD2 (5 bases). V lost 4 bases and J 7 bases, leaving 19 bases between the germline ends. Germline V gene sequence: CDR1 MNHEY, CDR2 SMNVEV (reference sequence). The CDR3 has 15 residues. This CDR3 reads CASSSGLGGRGTQYF. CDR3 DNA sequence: TGTGCCAGCAGTTCCGGACTGGGCGGACGGGGGACCCAGTACTTC.

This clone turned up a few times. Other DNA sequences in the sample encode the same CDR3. The CDR3 loop reads CSVAGLAKNIQYF. As DNA, the CDR3 is TGCAGCGTTGCCGGGCTAGCCAAAAACATTCAGTACTTC. V gene TRBV29-1 combines with J gene TRBJ2-4; no definite D call. CDR3 length: 13 amino acids. V lost 4 bases, J lost 0 bases, and 7 bases lay in between. The germline V gene has CDR1 SQVTM and CDR2 ANQGSEA. The whole variable domain, remainder taken from reference TRBV29-1 and TRBJ2-4, is SAVISQKPSRDICQRGTSLTIQCQVDSQVTMMFWYRQQPGQSLTLIATANQGSEATYESGFVIDKFPISRPNLTFSTLTVSNMSPEDSSIYLCSVAGLAKNIQYFGAGTRLSVL.

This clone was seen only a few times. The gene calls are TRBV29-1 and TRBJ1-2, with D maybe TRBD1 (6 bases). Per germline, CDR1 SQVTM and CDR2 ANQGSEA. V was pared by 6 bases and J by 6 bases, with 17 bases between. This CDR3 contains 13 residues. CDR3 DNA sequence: TGCAGCGTGCGAGAACAGGGAATCCATGGCTACACCTTC. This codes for CSVREQGIHGYTF.

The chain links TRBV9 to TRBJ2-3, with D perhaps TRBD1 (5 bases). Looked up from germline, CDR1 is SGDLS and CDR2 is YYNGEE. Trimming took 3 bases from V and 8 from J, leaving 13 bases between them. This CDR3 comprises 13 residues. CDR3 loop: CASSAEDQGTQYF. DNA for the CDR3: TGTGCCAGCAGCGCCGAAGACCAGGGTACGCAGTATTTT.

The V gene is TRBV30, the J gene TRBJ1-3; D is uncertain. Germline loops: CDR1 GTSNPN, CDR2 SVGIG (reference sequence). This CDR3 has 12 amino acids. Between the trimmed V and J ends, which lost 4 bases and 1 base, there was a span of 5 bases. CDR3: CAWTVSGNTIYF. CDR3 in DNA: TGTGCCTGGACCGTATCTGGAAACACCATATATTTT.

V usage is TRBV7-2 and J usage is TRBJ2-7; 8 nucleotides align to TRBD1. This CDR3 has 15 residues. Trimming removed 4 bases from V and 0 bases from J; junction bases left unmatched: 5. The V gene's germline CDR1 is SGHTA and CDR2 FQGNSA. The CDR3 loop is CASSSDRGSSYEQYF. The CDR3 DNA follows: TGTGCCAGCAGCTCAGACAGGGGAAGCTCCTACGAGCAGTACTTC. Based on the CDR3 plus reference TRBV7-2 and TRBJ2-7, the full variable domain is GAGVSQSPSNKVTEKGKDVELRCDPISGHTALYWYRQSLGQGLEFLIYFQGNSAPDKSGLPSDRFSAERTGGSVSTLTIQRTQQEDSAVYLCASSSDRGSSYEQYFGPGTRLTVT.

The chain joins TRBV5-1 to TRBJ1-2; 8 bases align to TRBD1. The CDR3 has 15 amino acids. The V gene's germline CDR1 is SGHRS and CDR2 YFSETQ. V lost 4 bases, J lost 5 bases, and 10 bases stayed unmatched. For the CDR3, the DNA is TGCGCCAGCAGCGAAAATCCGGGACAGGCGTATGGCTACACCTTC. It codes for CASSENPGQAYGYTF.

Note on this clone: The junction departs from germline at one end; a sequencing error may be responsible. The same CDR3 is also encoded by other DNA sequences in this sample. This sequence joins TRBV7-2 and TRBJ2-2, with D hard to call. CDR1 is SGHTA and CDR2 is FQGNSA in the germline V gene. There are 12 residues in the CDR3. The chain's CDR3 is CASSTDTGELFF. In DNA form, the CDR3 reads TGTGCTAGCAGTACTGACACCGGGGAGCTGTTTTTT.

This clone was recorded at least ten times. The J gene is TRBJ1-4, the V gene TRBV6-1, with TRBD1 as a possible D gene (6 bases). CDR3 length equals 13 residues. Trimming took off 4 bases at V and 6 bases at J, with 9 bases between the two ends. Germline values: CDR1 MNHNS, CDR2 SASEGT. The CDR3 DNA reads TGTGCCAGCAGTGGTAACAGGGATGAAAAACTGTTTTTT. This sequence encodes CASSGNRDEKLFF.